This record looks at one TCR beta chain sequence and its context. Germline V gives CDR1 SEHNR, CDR2 FQNEAQ (reference sequence). The CDR3 runs 17 residues. Trimming left V 4 bases short and J 0 bases short, with 16 bases between. Sequenced by immunoSEQ multiplex PCR; TCRdb stores in-frame clones only, minus some. The repertoire consists of 60,000 to 90,000 clones, with approximately 96% occurring once and the leading ten covering approximately 0.3%. The record originates from a study of technical replicates of blood from several donors. The sequence derives from a human donor in good health. The sample comprised T cells isolated from PBMCs. This chain links TRBV7-9 with TRBJ2-1; D is possibly TRBD2 (6 bases). For the CDR3, the DNA is TGTGCCAGCAGCTCAGGAAGGGACTCTAGCTCCTACAATGAGCAGTTCTTC. Amino acids: CASSSGRDSSSYNEQFF.